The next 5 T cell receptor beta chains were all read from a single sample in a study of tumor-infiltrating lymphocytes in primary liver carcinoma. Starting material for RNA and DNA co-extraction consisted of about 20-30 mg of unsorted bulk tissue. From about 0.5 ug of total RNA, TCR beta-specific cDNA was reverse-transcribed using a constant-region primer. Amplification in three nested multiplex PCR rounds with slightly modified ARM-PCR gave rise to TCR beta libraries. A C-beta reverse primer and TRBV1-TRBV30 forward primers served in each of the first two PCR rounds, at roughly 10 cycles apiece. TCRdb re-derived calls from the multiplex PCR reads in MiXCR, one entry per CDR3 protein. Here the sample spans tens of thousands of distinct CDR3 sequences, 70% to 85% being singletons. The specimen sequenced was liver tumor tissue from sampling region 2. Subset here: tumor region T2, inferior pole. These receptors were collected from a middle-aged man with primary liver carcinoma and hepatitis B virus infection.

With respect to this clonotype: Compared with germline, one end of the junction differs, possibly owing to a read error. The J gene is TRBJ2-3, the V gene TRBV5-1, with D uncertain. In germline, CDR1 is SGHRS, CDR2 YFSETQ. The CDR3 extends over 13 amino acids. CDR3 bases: TGCGCTAGCAGAGGCGTAGGGCCAGATATGCAGTATTTT. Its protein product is CASRGVGPDMQYF.

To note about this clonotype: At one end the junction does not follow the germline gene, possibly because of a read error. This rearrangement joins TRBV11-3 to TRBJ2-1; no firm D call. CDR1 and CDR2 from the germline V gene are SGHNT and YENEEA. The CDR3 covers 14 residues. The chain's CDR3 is CASSFWVSNNEQFF. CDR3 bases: TGTGCCAGCAGTTTTTGGGTCAGCAACAATGAGCAATTCTTC.

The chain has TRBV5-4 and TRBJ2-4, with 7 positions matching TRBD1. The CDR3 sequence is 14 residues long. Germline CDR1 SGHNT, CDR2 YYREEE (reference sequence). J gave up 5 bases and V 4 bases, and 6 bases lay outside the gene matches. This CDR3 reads CASSRPGTENIQYF. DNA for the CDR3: TGTGCCAGCAGCCGCCCCGGGACAGAAAACATTCAGTACTTC. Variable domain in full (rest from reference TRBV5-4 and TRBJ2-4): ETGVTQSPTHLIKTRGQQVTLRCSSQSGHNTVSWYQQALGQGPQFIFQYYREEENGRGNFPPRFSGLQFPNYSSELNVNALELDDSALYLCASSRPGTENIQYFGAGTRLSVL.

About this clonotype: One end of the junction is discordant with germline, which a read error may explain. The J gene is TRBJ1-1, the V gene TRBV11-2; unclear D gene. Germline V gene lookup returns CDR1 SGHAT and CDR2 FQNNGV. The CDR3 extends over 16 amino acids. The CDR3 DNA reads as TGTGCCAGCAACCCATCCAGGAGGTTGGTGAAGACTGAAGCTTTCTTT. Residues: CASNPSRRLVKTEAFF.

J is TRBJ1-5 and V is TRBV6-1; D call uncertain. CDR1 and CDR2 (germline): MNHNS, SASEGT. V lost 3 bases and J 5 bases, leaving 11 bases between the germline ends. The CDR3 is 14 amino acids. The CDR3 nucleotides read TGTGCCAGCAGTGATGGGGAGTCTGATCAGCCCCAGCATTTT. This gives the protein CASSDGESDQPQHF.